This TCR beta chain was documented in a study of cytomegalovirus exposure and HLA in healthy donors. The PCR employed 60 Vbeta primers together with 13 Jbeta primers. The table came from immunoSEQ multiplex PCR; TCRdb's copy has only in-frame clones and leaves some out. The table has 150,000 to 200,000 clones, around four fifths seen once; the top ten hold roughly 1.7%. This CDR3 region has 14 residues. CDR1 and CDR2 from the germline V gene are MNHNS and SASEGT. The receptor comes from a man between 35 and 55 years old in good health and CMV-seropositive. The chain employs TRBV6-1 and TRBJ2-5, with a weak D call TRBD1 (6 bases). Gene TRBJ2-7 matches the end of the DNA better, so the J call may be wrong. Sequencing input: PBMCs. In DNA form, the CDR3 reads TGTGCCAGCAAGGGGCAGGGGCCCTCCTACGAGCAGTACTTC. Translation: CASKGQGPSYEQYF.